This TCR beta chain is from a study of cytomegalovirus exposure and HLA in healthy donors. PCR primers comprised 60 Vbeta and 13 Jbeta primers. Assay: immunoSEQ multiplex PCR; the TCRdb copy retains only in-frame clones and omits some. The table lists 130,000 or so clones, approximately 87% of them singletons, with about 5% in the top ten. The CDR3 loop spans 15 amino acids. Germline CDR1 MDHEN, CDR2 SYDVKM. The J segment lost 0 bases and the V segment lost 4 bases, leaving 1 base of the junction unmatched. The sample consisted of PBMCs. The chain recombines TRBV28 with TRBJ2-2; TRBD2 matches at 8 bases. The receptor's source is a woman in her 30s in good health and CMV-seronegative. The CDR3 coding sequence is TGTGCCAGCAGTTCAGCGGGGGCGAACACCGGGGAGCTGTTTTTT. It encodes CASSSAGANTGELFF.